This T cell receptor (beta chain) was identified during a study of T cells in Graves' hyperthyroidism and ophthalmopathy. This CDR3 spans 18 amino acids. Per germline, CDR1 LGHDT and CDR2 YNNKEL (reference sequence). The trim removed 4 bases at V and 0 bases at J, leaving 6 bases unmatched. The table lists this clonotype with a few counts. The TCR beta CDR3 regions underwent amplification using RNA transcripts as the source. With the HTBI primer set, the TCR CDR3 went through a first round of RT-PCR. TCRdb independently ran MiXCR on the multiplex PCR reads; one entry per CDR3 protein. The table lists about half a million distinct CDR3 sequences, less than 25% of them singletons.

The genes are TRBV3-1 and TRBJ2-2; 12 nucleotides line up with TRBD2. This TCR was recovered from a woman in her 70s with Graves' ophthalmopathy. The sequenced material came from blood. CDR3 sequence: CASSRLGLAGTNTGELFF. The CDR3 DNA follows: TGTGCCAGCAGCCGACTAGGACTAGCGGGAACGAACACCGGGGAGCTGTTTTTT. Supplemented by reference TRBV3-1 and TRBJ2-2, the full variable domain reads DTAVSQTPKYLVTQMGNDKSIKCEQNLGHDTMYWYKQDSKKFLKIMFSYNNKELIINETVPNRFSPKSPDKAHLNLHINSLELGDSAVYFCASSRLGLAGTNTGELFFGEGSRLTVL.